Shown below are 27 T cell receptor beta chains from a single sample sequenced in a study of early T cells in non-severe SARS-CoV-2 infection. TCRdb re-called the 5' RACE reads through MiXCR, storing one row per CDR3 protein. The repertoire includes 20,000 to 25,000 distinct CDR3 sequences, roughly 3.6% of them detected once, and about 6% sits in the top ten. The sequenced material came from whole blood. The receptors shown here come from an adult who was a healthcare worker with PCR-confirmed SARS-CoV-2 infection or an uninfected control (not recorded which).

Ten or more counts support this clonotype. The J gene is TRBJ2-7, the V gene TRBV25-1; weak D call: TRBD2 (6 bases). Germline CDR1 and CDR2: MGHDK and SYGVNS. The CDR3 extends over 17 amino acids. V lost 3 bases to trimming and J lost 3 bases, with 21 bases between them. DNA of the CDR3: TGTGCCAGCAGTGACGTTTCATTTCGGGACTCCCGCTACGAGCAGTACTTC. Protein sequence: CASSDVSFRDSRYEQYF.

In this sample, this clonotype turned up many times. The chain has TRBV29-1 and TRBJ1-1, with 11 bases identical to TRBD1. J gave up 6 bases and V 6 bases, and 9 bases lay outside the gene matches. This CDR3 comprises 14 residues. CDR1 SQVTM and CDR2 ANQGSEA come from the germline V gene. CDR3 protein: CSVMTPGQGAEAFF. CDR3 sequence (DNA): TGCAGCGTCATGACTCCGGGACAGGGGGCTGAAGCTTTCTTT.

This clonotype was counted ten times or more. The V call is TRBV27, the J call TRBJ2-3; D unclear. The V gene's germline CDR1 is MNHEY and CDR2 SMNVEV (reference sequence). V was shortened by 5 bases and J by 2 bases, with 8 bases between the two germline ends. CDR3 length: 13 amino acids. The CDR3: CASSIRYTDTQYF. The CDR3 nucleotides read TGTGCCAGCAGTATAAGATACACAGATACGCAGTATTTT.

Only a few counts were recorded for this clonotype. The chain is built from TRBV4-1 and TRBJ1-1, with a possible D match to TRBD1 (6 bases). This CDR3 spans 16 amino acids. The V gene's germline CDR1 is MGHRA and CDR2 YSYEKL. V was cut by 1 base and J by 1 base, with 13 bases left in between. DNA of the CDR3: TGCGCCAGCAGCCAAGGTCCGGGGGCGGGGAACACTGAAGCTTTCTTT. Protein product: CASSQGPGAGNTEAFF.

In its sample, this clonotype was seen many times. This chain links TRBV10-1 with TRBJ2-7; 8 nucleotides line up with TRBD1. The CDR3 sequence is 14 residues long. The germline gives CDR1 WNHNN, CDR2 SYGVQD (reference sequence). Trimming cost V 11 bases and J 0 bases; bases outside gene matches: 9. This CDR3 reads CAGQGALSSYEQYF. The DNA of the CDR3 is TGCGCCGGGCAGGGGGCCCTAAGCTCCTACGAGCAGTACTTC.

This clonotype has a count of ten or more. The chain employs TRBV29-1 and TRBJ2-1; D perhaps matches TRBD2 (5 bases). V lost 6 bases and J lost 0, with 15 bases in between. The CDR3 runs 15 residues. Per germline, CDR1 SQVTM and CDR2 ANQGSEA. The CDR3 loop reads CSVKGGWSSYNEQFF. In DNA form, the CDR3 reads TGCAGCGTGAAGGGCGGGTGGAGCTCCTACAATGAGCAGTTCTTC.

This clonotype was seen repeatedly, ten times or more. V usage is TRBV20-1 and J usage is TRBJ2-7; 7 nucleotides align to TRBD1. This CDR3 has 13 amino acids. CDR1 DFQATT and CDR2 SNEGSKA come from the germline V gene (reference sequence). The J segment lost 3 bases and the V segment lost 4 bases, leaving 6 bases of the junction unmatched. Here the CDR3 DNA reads TGCAGTGCTACCCGGGACAGCTACTACGAGCAGTACTTC. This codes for CSATRDSYYEQYF.

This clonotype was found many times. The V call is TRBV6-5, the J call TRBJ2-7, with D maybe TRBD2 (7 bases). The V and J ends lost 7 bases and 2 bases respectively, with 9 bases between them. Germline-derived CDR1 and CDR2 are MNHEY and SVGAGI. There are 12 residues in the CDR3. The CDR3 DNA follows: TGTGCCAGCATAGGGGGGGCCTACGAGCAGTACTTC. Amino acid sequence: CASIGGAYEQYF.

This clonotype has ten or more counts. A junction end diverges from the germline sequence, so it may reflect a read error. CDR3 sequence reads: CASSFEDRQIF. The CDR3 coding sequence is TGTGCCAGCAGTTTCGAGGACCGCCAGATTTTT. This chain links TRBV12-3 or TRBV12-4 with TRBJ2-2; no firm D call. This CDR3 contains 11 residues.

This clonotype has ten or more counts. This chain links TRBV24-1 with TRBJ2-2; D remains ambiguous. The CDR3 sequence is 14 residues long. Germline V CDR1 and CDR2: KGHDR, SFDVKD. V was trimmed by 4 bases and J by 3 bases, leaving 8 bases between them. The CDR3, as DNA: TGTGCCACCAGTGACCCGGACCACACCGGGGAGCTGTTTTTT. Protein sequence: CATSDPDHTGELFF.

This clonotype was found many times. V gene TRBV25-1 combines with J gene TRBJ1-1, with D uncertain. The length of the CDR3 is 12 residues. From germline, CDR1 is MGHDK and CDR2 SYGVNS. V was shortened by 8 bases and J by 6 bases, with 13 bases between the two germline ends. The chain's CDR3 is CASAGPAAEAFF. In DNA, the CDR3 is TGTGCCAGCGCAGGTCCGGCGGCTGAAGCTTTCTTT.

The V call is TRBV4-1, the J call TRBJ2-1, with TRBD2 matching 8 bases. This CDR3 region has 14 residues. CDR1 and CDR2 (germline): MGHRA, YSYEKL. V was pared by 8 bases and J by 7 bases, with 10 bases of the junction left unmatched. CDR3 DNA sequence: TGCGCCAGCGTTAGCGGGGACGACTGGAATGAGCAGTTCTTC. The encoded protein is CASVSGDDWNEQFF.

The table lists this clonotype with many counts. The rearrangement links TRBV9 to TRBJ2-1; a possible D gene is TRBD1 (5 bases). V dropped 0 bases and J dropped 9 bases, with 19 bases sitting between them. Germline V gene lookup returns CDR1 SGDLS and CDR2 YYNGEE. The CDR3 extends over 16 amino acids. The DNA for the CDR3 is TGTGCCAGCAGCGTAGGGGGCGCAGGGAAGTCCTTTGAGCAGTTCTTC. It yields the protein CASSVGGAGKSFEQFF.

In DNA, the CDR3 is TGTGCCAGTAGTATAGTAAGCACGGGGAATGAGCAGTTCTTC. This translates into CASSIVSTGNEQFF. The chain carries TRBV19 and TRBJ2-1; TRBD2 is a possible D gene (5 bases). V lost 1 base and J 7 bases, leaving 11 bases between the germline ends. This CDR3 contains 14 residues. Germline V lookup: CDR1 LNHDA, CDR2 SQIVND (reference sequence).

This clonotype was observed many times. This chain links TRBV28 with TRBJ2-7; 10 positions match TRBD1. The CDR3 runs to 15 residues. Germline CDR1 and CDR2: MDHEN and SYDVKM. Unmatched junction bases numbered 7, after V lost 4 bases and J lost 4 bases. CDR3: CASSSSGTGEYEQYF. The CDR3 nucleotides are TGTGCCAGCAGTTCCTCCGGGACAGGGGAGTACGAGCAGTACTTC.

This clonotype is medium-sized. The CDR3, as DNA: TGCAGTGCTAGAGGGCTAGCCGAGACCCAGTACTTC. Translating gives CSARGLAETQYF. V gene TRBV20-1 combines with J gene TRBJ2-5, with D possibly being TRBD2 (5 bases). Trimming took off 1 base at V and 5 bases at J, with 8 bases between the two ends. This CDR3 is built from 12 residues. Germline-derived CDR1 and CDR2 are DFQATT and SNEGSKA (reference sequence).

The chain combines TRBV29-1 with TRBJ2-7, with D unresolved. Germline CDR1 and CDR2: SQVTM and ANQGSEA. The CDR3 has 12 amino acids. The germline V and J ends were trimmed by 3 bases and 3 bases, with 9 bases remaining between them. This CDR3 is CSVEGNFYEQYF. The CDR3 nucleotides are TGCAGCGTTGAGGGCAACTTCTACGAGCAGTACTTC.

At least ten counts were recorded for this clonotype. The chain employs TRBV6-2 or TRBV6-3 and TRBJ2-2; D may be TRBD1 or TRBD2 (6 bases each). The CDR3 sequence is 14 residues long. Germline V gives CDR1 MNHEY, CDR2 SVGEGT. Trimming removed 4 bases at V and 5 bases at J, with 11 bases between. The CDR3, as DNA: TGTGCCAGCAGTTGGCAGGGGACTACCGGGGAGCTGTTTTTT. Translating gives CASSWQGTTGELFF.

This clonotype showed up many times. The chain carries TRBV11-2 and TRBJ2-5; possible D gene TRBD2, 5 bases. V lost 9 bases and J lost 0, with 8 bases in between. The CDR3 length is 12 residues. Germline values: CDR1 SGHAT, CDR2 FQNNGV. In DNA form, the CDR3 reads TGTGCCAGTCTGGACTACCAAGAGACCCAGTACTTC. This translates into CASLDYQETQYF.

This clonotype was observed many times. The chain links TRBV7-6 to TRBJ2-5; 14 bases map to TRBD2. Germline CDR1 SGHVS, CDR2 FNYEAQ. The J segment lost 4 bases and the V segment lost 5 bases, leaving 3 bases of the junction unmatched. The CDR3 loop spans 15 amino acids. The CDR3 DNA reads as TGTGCCAGCAGCGCCGGACTAGCGGGAGGAGAGACCCAGTACTTC. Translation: CASSAGLAGGETQYF.

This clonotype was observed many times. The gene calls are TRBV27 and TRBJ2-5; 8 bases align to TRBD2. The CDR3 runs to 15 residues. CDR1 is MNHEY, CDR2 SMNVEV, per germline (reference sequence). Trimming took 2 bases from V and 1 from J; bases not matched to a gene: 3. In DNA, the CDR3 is TGTGCCAGCAGTTTAGCGGGAGGACCCCAAGAGACCCAGTACTTC. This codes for CASSLAGGPQETQYF.

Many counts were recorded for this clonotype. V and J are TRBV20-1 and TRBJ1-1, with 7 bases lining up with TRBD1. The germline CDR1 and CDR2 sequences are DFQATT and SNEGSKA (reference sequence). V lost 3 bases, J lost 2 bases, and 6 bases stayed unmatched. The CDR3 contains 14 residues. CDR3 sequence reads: CSASGTARNTEAFF. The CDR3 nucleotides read TGCAGTGCTAGCGGGACAGCAAGAAACACTGAAGCTTTCTTT.

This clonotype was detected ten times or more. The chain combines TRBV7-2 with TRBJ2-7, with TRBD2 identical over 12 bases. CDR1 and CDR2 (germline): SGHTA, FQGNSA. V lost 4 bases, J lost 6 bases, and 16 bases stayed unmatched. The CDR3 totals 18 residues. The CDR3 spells CASSSSPTIILAGGEQYF. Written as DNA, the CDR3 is TGTGCCAGCAGCTCTAGTCCTACAATTATACTAGCGGGAGGCGAGCAGTACTTC.

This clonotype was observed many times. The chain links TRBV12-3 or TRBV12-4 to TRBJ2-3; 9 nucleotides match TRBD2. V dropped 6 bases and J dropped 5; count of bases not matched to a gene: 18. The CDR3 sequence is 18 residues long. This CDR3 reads CASSLTRASGRRGDTQYF. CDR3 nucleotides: TGTGCCAGCAGCCTAACGCGCGCGAGCGGGAGGAGGGGAGATACGCAGTATTTT.

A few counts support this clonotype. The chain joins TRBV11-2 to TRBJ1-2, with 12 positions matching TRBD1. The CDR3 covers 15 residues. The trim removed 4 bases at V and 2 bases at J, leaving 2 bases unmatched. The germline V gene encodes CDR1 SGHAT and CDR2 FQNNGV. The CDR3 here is CASSWDRGQNYGYTF. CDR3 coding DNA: TGTGCCAGCAGCTGGGACAGGGGGCAGAACTATGGCTACACCTTC.

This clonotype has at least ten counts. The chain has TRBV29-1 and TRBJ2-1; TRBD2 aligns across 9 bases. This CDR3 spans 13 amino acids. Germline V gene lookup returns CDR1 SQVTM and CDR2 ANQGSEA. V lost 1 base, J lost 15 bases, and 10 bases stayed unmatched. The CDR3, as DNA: TGCAGCGTTGAAGGGGGAAGGGGACTAGCTTCGTTCTTC. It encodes CSVEGGRGLASFF.

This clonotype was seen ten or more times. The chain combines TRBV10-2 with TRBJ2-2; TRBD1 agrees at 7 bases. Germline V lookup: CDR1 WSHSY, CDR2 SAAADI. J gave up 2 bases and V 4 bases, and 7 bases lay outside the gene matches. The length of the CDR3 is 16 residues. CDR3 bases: TGCGCCAGCAGTGTAAACAGGGGCTTAAACACCGGGGAGCTGTTTTTT. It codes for CASSVNRGLNTGELFF.